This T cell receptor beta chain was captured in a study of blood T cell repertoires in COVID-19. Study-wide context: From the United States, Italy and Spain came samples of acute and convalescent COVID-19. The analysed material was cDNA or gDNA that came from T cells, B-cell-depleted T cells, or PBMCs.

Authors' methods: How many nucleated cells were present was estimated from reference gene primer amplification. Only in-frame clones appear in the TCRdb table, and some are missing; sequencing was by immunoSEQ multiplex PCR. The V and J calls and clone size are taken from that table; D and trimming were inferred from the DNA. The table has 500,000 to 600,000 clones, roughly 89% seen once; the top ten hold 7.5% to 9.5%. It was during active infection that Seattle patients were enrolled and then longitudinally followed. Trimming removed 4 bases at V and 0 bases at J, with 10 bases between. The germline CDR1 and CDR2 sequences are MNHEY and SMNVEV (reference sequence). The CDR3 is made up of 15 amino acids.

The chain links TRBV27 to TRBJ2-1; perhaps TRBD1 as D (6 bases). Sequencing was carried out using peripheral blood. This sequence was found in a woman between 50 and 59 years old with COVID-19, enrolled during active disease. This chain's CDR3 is CASSYQGSSYNEQFF. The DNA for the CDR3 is TGTGCCAGCAGTTATCAGGGGAGCTCCTACAATGAGCAGTTCTTC.